Presented here are 24 T cell receptor beta chains from one specimen sequenced in a study of molecular identifiers for immune sequencing clone quantification. TCRdb re-analysed the PCR reads in MiXCR, keeping a single row per CDR3 protein. The sample has tens of thousands of distinct CDR3 sequences, roughly 20% seen once; the top ten hold around 7%. The sample consisted of naive CD8+ T cells from blood, with Jurkat cell RNA spiked in. As to subset: FACS-sorted CD8+CD4-CCR7+CD45RA+ naive T cells. The receptors come from a human donor in good health. Some libraries in this study had Jurkat cell RNA spiked in.

By proportion, this clonotype is medium-sized. This chain joins TRBV28 and TRBJ2-4; unclear D gene. The CDR3 loop spans 15 amino acids. Trimming took 5 bases from V and 3 from J, leaving 14 bases between them. CDR1 is MDHEN and CDR2 is SYDVKM in the germline V gene. This CDR3 is CASSPLLWGKNIQYF. The CDR3 DNA reads as TGTGCCAGCAGTCCTCTACTATGGGGCAAAAACATTCAGTACTTC.

In its sample, this clonotype was seen many times. The chain couples TRBV28 to TRBJ2-7, with D perhaps TRBD1 (6 bases). In germline, CDR1 is MDHEN, CDR2 SYDVKM. V shed 7 bases and J shed 3 bases, with 13 bases lying between them. This CDR3 is built from 13 residues. CDR3 in amino acids: CASNEGGDYEQYF. CDR3 DNA: TGTGCCAGCAATGAAGGGGGTGACTACGAGCAGTACTTC.

This clonotype was counted ten times or more. The chain is built from TRBV11-2 and TRBJ2-7, with D tentatively TRBD2 (5 bases). The CDR3 runs 16 residues. Germline V gene sequence: CDR1 SGHAT, CDR2 FQNNGV. Deletions cut 1 base from V and 2 bases from J, with 15 bases between. CDR3 nucleotide sequence: TGTGCCAGCAGCTTAGTTTCCGGGGTATTCACCTACGAGCAGTACTTC. It translates to CASSLVSGVFTYEQYF.

A remark on this clonotype: It may be a read error: a sequence one base away is much more abundant. The CDR3 DNA reads as TGCAGTGCTACTAGCGGGGGGGGCGATACGCAGTATTTT. Amino acids: CSATSGGGDTQYF. The rearrangement joins TRBV20-1 to TRBJ2-3; 12 positions agree with TRBD2. The CDR3 has 13 residues. Per germline, CDR1 DFQATT and CDR2 SNEGSKA (reference sequence). V lost 4 bases to trimming and J lost 6 bases; unmatched junction nucleotides: 2.

This clonotype was observed a handful of times. The chain uses TRBV7-3 and TRBJ2-1; 9 bases fit TRBD1. Germline V CDR1 and CDR2: SGHTA, FQGTGA. There are 14 residues in the CDR3. V shed 5 bases, J shed 8 bases, and the junction held 7 bases outside the gene matches. CDR3 region: CASSLGQGSDEQFF. CDR3 in DNA: TGTGCCAGCAGCCTTGGACAGGGGAGCGATGAGCAGTTCTTC.

The table lists this clonotype with many counts. The chain is built from TRBV28 and TRBJ2-1; D not resolved. CDR1 MDHEN and CDR2 SYDVKM come from the germline V gene. This CDR3 has 11 amino acids. The CDR3 sequence: CATGSYNEQFF. The CDR3 DNA reads as TGTGCAACGGGCTCCTACAATGAGCAGTTCTTC.

Regarding this clonotype: A much more abundant neighbour one base away suggests this may be a read error. J is TRBJ2-6 and V is TRBV28; weak D call: TRBD2 (5 bases). The CDR3 extends over 18 amino acids. The V gene's germline CDR1 is MDHEN and CDR2 SYDVKM. Here the CDR3 reads CACSRGSSGFLVANVLTF. The CDR3 coding sequence is TGTGCCTGCAGCCGCGGCAGCTCGGGATTTCTGGTGGCCAACGTCCTGACTTTC.

The gene calls are TRBV27 and TRBJ1-1; D gene uncertain. V lost 6 bases, J lost 8 bases, and 13 bases lay in between. Germline V lookup: CDR1 MNHEY, CDR2 SMNVEV (reference sequence). The CDR3 length is 12 residues. In DNA, the CDR3 is TGTGCCAGCAGCCGCAATCTCGAAGAAGCTTTCTTT. Amino acid sequence: CASSRNLEEAFF.

With regard to this clonotype: Being one base from a much bigger clone, this may be a read error. The V gene is TRBV12-3 or TRBV12-4, the J gene TRBJ2-7; D remains ambiguous. CDR3 length equals 13 residues. The CDR3 nucleotides are TGTGCCAGCAGTGCACCCCTAGTTTACGAGCAGTGCTTC. Its translation is CASSAPLVYEQCF.

This chain uses TRBV5-1 with TRBJ2-7; 8 bases are a match to TRBD1. Per germline, CDR1 SGHRS and CDR2 YFSETQ. This CDR3 has 13 amino acids. V dropped 4 bases and J dropped 2; count of bases not matched to a gene: 2. In DNA form, the CDR3 reads TGCGCCAGCAGCCCAGGGGGCGCCTACGAGCAGTACTTC. It translates to CASSPGGAYEQYF.

As concerns this clonotype: This may be a read error: a much more frequent sequence differs by one nucleotide. This chain connects TRBV7-2 to TRBJ2-2; no definite D call. The V and J ends lost 1 base and 4 bases respectively, with 10 bases between them. CDR3 length: 15 residues. CDR1 and CDR2 from the germline V gene are SGHTA and FQGNSA. CDR3 residues: CTSSLGVGGTGELFF. For the CDR3, the DNA is TGTACCAGCAGCTTAGGGGTCGGCGGCACCGGGGAGCTGTTTTTT.

As for this clonotype: A single base separates this from a much larger clone, so it may be a read error. This chain uses TRBV19 with TRBJ1-5; tentatively, D is TRBD1 (5 bases). The germline CDR1 and CDR2 sequences are LNHDA and SQIVND (reference sequence). The CDR3 covers 14 residues. Trimming shortened V by 5 bases and J by 2 bases, and 10 bases separated the two germline ends. The CDR3 spells CASSWGGGNQPQHF. CDR3 bases: TGTGCCAGTAGTTGGGGCGGCGGCAATCAGCCCCAGCATTTT.

The sample holds a few counts of this clonotype. The chain is built from TRBV19 and TRBJ1-1; D is possibly TRBD1 (6 bases). CDR1 and CDR2 from the germline V gene are LNHDA and SQIVND (reference sequence). The CDR3 consists of 15 residues. Trimming took 3 bases from V and 4 from J, leaving 15 bases between them. The CDR3 reads CASSIGLKGGTEAFF. The CDR3 DNA is TGTGCCAGTAGTATTGGGCTTAAGGGGGGCACTGAAGCTTTCTTT.

This clonotype was detected many times. This rearrangement joins TRBV20-1 to TRBJ2-7, with D hard to call. This CDR3 contains 11 residues. Trimming removed 3 bases from V and 3 bases from J, with 6 bases in between. Germline CDR1 reads DFQATT; CDR2 reads SNEGSKA (reference sequence). The CDR3 sequence: CSASHSYEQYF. The DNA for the CDR3 is TGCAGTGCTAGCCACAGCTACGAGCAGTACTTC.

This clonotype was recorded at least ten times. V and J are TRBV11-2 and TRBJ1-1, with D possibly being TRBD1 (5 bases). Germline assignment: CDR1 SGHAT and CDR2 FQNNGV. The V and J ends lost 5 bases and 0 bases respectively, with 10 bases between them. The CDR3 runs 14 residues. DNA for the CDR3: TGTGCCAGCAGCCCTTACAGGATGAACACTGAAGCTTTCTTT. Amino acids: CASSPYRMNTEAFF.

In DNA form, the CDR3 reads TGTGCCAGCAGCAATGGAAGAACTAGCGGGAGTTCTGTTTATGAGCAGTTCTTC. As protein: CASSNGRTSGSSVYEQFF. This chain links TRBV9 with TRBJ2-1, with TRBD2 matching over 11 bases. With 4 bases clipped from V and 8 bases from J, the junction kept 17 bases outside the gene matches. Germline V lookup: CDR1 SGDLS, CDR2 YYNGEE. The CDR3 covers 18 residues.

As regards this clonotype: A read error is possible here, since a much larger clone lies one base away. The rearrangement joins TRBV27 to TRBJ2-7; D gene uncertain. The V gene's germline CDR1 is MNHEY and CDR2 SMNVEV (reference sequence). This CDR3 spans 14 amino acids. The DNA of the CDR3 is TGTGCCAGCAGTTATGGCAGGTCTCGTTACGGGCAGTACTTC. It translates to CASSYGRSRYGQYF.

This clonotype was detected only a few times. V gene TRBV9 combines with J gene TRBJ2-3; D possibly corresponds to TRBD1 (6 bases). CDR1 is SGDLS and CDR2 is YYNGEE in the germline V gene. V was clipped by 4 bases and J by 0 bases, with 12 bases between them. There are 15 residues in the CDR3. Here the CDR3 DNA reads TGTGCCAGCAGCCCACAGGGATCTAGCACAGATACGCAGTATTTT. This codes for CASSPQGSSTDTQYF.

The V call is TRBV28, the J call TRBJ2-1; D tentatively fits TRBD1 or TRBD2 (5 bases each). The CDR3 length is 15 residues. Looked up from germline, CDR1 is MDHEN and CDR2 is SYDVKM. V gave up 9 bases and J gave up 6 bases, with 21 bases separating them. The CDR3, as DNA: TGTGCCAGTGGCCCCAGTGGGGGATGGGGCAATGAGCAGTTCTTC. It is translated as CASGPSGGWGNEQFF.

This rearrangement joins TRBV19 to TRBJ2-2, with D perhaps matching TRBD2 (5 bases). Trimming cost V 8 bases and J 10 bases, with 20 bases left between them. The CDR3 is made up of 14 amino acids. Per germline, CDR1 LNHDA and CDR2 SQIVND (reference sequence). CDR3 bases: TGTGCCAGTGGATACCCCCGCGAGGGAGAGGAGCTGTTTTTT. The encoded protein is CASGYPREGEELFF. The full variable domain, in which reference TRBV19 and TRBJ2-2 provide the parts outside the CDR3, is DGGITQSPKYLFRKEGQNVTLSCEQNLNHDAMYWYRQDPGQGLRLIYYSQIVNDFQKGDIAEGYSVSREKKESFPLTVTSAQKNPTAFYLCASGYPREGEELFFGEGSRLTVL.

This chain links TRBV7-2 with TRBJ2-1; 7 nucleotides match TRBD2. This CDR3 is built from 16 residues. The germline CDR1 and CDR2 sequences are SGHTA and FQGNSA. V lost 1 base to trimming and J lost 5 bases; unmatched junction nucleotides: 8. As DNA, the CDR3 is TGTGCCAGCAGCTTAGGGGCTGGCGGGAGTAACAATGAGCAGTTCTTC. Amino acid sequence: CASSLGAGGSNNEQFF.

This clonotype appeared a few times. One base away lies a much larger clone, so this may be a sequencing read error. The rearrangement links TRBV20-1 to TRBJ2-7, with 9 bases matching TRBD2. Trimming removed 7 bases from V and 3 bases from J; junction bases left unmatched: 19. This CDR3 has 17 residues. Germline assignment: CDR1 DFQATT and CDR2 SNEGSKA (reference sequence). The CDR3 protein is CSVDIPMASGAYYEQYF. DNA for the CDR3: TGCAGTGTTGATATCCCAATGGCTAGCGGGGCTTACTACGAGCAGTACTTC.

This clonotype was observed many times. This chain joins TRBV4-2 and TRBJ2-5, with D hard to call. The V and J ends lost 0 bases and 0 bases respectively, with 11 bases between them. Looked up from germline, CDR1 is LGHNA and CDR2 is YNFKEQ. This CDR3 is built from 16 residues. CDR3 in DNA: TGTGCCAGCAGCCAAGAAGCAGGTACAGACCAAGAGACCCAGTACTTC. Protein: CASSQEAGTDQETQYF.

Note on this clonotype: Being one base from a much bigger clone, this may be a read error. The chain uses TRBV27 and TRBJ2-3; D gene ambiguous. Deletions cut 7 bases from V and 0 bases from J, with 5 bases between. The CDR3 is 12 amino acids. Germline lookup yields CDR1 MNHEY and CDR2 SMNVEV (reference sequence). CDR3 amino acids: CASIPSTDTQYF. CDR3 DNA sequence: TGTGCCAGCATCCCTAGCACAGATACGCAGTATTTT.